This TCR beta chain is drawn from a study of hypomethylating agent response in myelodysplastic syndrome. The protocol was immunoSEQ multiplex PCR, while the TCRdb copy is restricted to in-frame clones and leaves out a portion. The sample has several thousand clones, roughly four fifths seen once. V shed 0 bases and J 8 bases; nucleotides not matched to a gene: 19. The V gene's germline CDR1 is LGHNA and CDR2 YNFKEQ. The CDR3 is made up of 19 amino acids. No T-cell subset sorting was done; bone marrow was analyzed in bulk. The clonotype comes from a human donor with myelodysplastic syndrome. This chain joins TRBV4-2 and TRBJ1-2, with 9 bases that match TRBD1. Specimen: bone marrow, collected before or after starting hypomethylating agent treatment for myelodysplastic syndrome (not recorded which). CDR3 DNA sequence: TGTGCCAGCAGCCAAGATTTGGCGGGACAGGGCGTTCTTGTTCTGGGCTACACCTTC. Protein: CASSQDLAGQGVLVLGYTF.